This TCR beta chain is drawn from a study of cytomegalovirus exposure and HLA in healthy donors (TCRdb year 2017). Looking at the study overall: In an earlier analysis of several hundred of the donors, less than 350 Gb of sequence data and 120 million or so unique TCR beta sequences from roughly 200 million T cells were reported. The study used immunosequencing to profile the T cell repertoires of approximately 690 subjects and linked those repertoires to cytomegalovirus serostatus. An earlier analysis of several hundred of the donors applied high-throughput TCR beta sequencing to assess whether each TCR beta V gene segment acted as functional or pseudogenic. Genome-wide SNP genotypes for about 65% of the 666 donors were used in a later genetic analysis, which treated that subset as a discovery cohort. High-throughput TCR immunosequencing, statistical association of individual TCRs with disease status, and machine learning were combined to predict cytomegalovirus infection status. Besides the first cohort of around 670 subjects, a separate validation cohort made up of 120 different subjects was used. Around 300 gigabases of sequencing data and 78 million or so unique TCR sequences were included in an early release covering several hundred HLA-typed donors. Among about 390 genotyped donors of the cohort, an average of about 240,000 unique TCR beta nucleotide sequences were sequenced per donor, roughly 20% of them non-productive. Donor age, sex, ethnicity and CMV serostatus were collected together with the repertoire data. The number of typed donors differed by locus: about 629-640 for A, B, C, DRB1 and DQB1; approximately 530 for DQA1; some 610 for DPA1; and 450 to 480 for DPB1. A later analysis re-analyzed previously published TCR beta repertoires from 660 or so donors and added high-resolution HLA genotyping to study TCR occurrence patterns. Of the 350 to 450 genotyped donors, roughly 80% were placed in the genetic ancestry cluster associated with self-reported Caucasian donors. A handful of DR-DQ haplotypes were handled as single units for association and clustering because linkage in the cohort was strong. In the later analysis, no new phenotypic data were used to find candidate immune exposures; instead, reliance was placed on TCR beta sequences and their occurrence across donors. Both class I and class II loci were covered by HLA typing, at four-digit resolution. All discovery cohort repertoires had been generated on a single sequencing platform. The study was designed to test whether signatures of past pathogen exposure could be identified by cataloging public T cell receptors. Paper-wide results and their limitations: At a false discovery rate of 0.05, a later analysis linked some 18,000 TCR beta sequences to specific HLA alleles. In this cohort, only TCR beta chains were sequenced, and detectable features were limited by the absence of alpha or paired-chain data. Assigning TCR associations to individual alleles was difficult when HLA alleles, especially DR and DQ, strongly co-occurred. The study listed 164 TCR beta chains as associated with cytomegalovirus. In vitro tests confirmed that a few of the cytomegalovirus-associated TCR beta chains recognize cytomegalovirus antigens. An earlier analysis of 587 of the donors showed that most TCR beta V segments appeared in productive rearrangements either about 87% or about 30% of the time, which broadly matched IMGT annotations. A further reported finding was that TCR beta sequences accurately predicted the HLA-A and HLA-B alleles for most subjects in the first cohort. The only immune exposure information available for the cohort was CMV serostatus. Presence/absence analyses assumed roughly uniform sequencing depth across donors, an assumption that may not hold. The sequencing pipeline was judged likely to have produced a cluster of highly shared sequence variants as a technical artifact. Several of the top co-occurrence clusters appeared to be linked to parvovirus B19, influenza, CMV and Epstein-Barr virus, according to a later analysis. A later analysis found that TCR association rates varied across HLA loci, with DRB1 alleles showing the most associated TCRs and HLA-C alleles the fewest. An association between a missense DCLRE1C variant and V-gene and J-gene trimming of TCR beta chains was found in a later genetic analysis and replicated in an independent cohort. The classifier was reported to diagnose cytomegalovirus status with high specificity and sensitivity in both the original and validation cohorts. A later analysis found that most CMV-associated TCR beta chains appeared HLA-restricted, with HLA associations seemingly driven largely by CMV exposure. In a later genetic analysis, fewer N-insertions in productive TCRs were reported among donors in an Asian-associated ancestry cluster than the approximately 670-donor mean. Because some donors lacked HLA typing at each locus, the association tests relied only on the typed subset. Because counts were too low, roughly 18 rarely observed V segments, including chromosome 9 orphons, were left out of the earlier analysis of 587 of the donors. The 87-base-pair reads could not distinguish some IMGT-functional V segments, including TRBV6-2 and TRBV6-3, so those segments were excluded. Correlated functional status among segregating V segments might be attributable to linkage disequilibrium, but an unknown experimental factor could not be ruled out. Most TCR sequences were observed very rarely across donors, whereas some public TCRs were present in many individuals. The authors suggested that the approach could potentially be extended to other disease states and immunological phenotypes. In a later analysis, HLA-associated TCR beta chains were found to be more clonally expanded and to have lower generation probabilities than equally common non-associated chains.

Library preparation employed the immunoSEQ multiplex PCR assay. The multiplex PCR relied on a mix of 60 forward primers for TCR Vbeta segments and 13 reverse primers for TCR Jbeta segments. The CDR3 region of rearranged TCR beta genes was amplified from genomic DNA by a multiplex PCR assay. The Illumina HiSeq System was used to sequence the amplified TCR beta libraries as 87-base-pair reads. Per the source publication's procedure: A later analysis counted about 76 million unique TCR beta chains across the 550 to 800 repertoires, and 10 million to 11 million of these chains were shared by at least two donors. To remove PCR and sequencing errors, raw reads were error-corrected and collapsed into unique sequences using a nearest-neighbor algorithm that merged closely related sequences. V, D and J gene segments were assigned by aligning CDR3 sequences to IMGT reference sequences. For a sequence to be retained, a match of at least six nucleotides was required to both a V gene segment and a J gene segment. A rearrangement was called productive if the CDR3 had no stop codons and remained in frame with V and J, and every other rearrangement was called non-productive. CDR3 was defined according to IMGT convention as the region running from the second conserved V-encoded cysteine to the conserved J-encoded phenylalanine. In an earlier analysis of around 540 of the donors, sequences lacking an unambiguous match to a single V gene segment were excluded. In an earlier analysis of approximately 550 of the donors, V segments were called functional above 56.7% productive rearrangements and were called segregating when the between-donor standard deviation exceeded 5%. A statistical classification framework was developed to diagnose cytomegalovirus status using the catalog of TCR beta chain sequences. A later analysis assigned V and J genes by comparing TCR nucleotide sequences with IMGT/GENE-DB human TR gene sequences. In a later analysis, CDR3 sequences and most-parsimonious VDJ recombination scenarios were assigned using the TCRdist pipeline. In a later analysis, every TCR beta chain was defined by the combination of its CDR3 amino acid sequence and its V-gene family, and reads without a unique V-gene family were dropped. To address suspected cross-contamination and a sequencing artifact, a later analysis removed 592 highly shared, low-generation-probability nucleotide sequences. A later analysis calculated a clonal expansion index for each public chain from normalized within-repertoire ranks of inferred template counts. In a later analysis, generation probabilities were computed using a VDJ recombination model fitted to out-of-frame rearrangements, and the results were checked against IGoR. In a later analysis, TCR-TCR, TCR-HLA and TCR-CMV co-occurrence was scored with hypergeometric tests, and a repertoire-size bias correction was applied to TCR pairs. In a later analysis, false discovery rates were estimated by permuting HLA or CMV assignments 20 times. In a later analysis, co-occurring TCRs were grouped using DBSCAN, with TCRdist sequence similarity added in when clustering inside HLA-allele-positive subsets. Co-occurrence clustering excluded repertoires with fewer than 30,000 or more than 120,000 public chains, plus five with anomalous nucleotide sharing. The clones in this table, taken by TCRdb from immuneACCESS, are in-frame only. Not every clone is retained; where verified, under half of the shortfall comes from an unresolved V gene, and the cause of the rest is unknown. The V and J calls and the clone size are those of that table, but D and trimming were determined from the DNA. This sample is represented by tens of thousands of clones; approximately 71% of them were singletons. The ten biggest clones cover about 23% of the sample.

As for this clone: Its antigen is not yet known. Per-nucleotide qualities are absent, and no much larger clonotype sits a single base away.

CDR1 MNHEY and CDR2 SMNVEV are derived from the germline V gene (reference sequence). Its CDR3 holds 18 amino acids, cysteine through phenylalanine. Only the CDR3 portion is preserved as DNA: 54 bases, with reading frame beginning at the first base. Germline trimming: 5 bases from V, 5 bases from J; junction bases outside gene matches: 16. The cohort consisted of 600 to 700 healthy bone marrow donors. At the time of sampling, all cohort members were nominally healthy, though unrecorded immune exposures were likely present. The donor was CMV seropositive and belonged to the group of 250 to 300 seropositive cohort members. A peripheral blood sample was collected from each donor, and TCR beta sequencing was performed on peripheral blood mononuclear cells. Genomic DNA was extracted from the blood cell samples with the Qiagen DNeasy Blood Extraction Kit.

The sample comprised PBMCs. Here the chain combines TRBV27 and TRBJ2-7; TRBD1 matches 12 bases in the middle. The sequence was obtained from a man between 45 and 60 years old in good health and CMV-seropositive. CDR3 reads: CASSLLGASGTGGNEQYF. The DNA is as follows: TGTGCCAGCAGTCTGTTAGGGGCATCCGGGACAGGGGGCAACGAGCAGTACTTC.